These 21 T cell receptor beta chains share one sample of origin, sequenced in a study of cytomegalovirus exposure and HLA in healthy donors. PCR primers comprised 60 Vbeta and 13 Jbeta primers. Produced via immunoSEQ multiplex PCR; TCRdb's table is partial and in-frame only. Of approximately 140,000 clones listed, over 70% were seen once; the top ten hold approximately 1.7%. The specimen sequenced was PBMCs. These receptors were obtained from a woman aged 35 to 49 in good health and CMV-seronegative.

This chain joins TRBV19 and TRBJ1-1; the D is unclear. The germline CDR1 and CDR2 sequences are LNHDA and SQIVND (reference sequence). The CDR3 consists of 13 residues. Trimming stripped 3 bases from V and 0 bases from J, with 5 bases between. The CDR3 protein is CASSIGMNTEAFF. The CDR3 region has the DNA TGTGCCAGTAGTATCGGTATGAACACTGAAGCTTTCTTT.

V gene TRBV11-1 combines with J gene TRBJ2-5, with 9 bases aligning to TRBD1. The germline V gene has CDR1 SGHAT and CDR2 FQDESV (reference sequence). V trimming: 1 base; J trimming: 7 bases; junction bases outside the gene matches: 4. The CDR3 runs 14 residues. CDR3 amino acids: CASSLGQGDGTQYF. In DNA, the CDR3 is TGTGCCAGCAGCTTAGGACAGGGGGACGGGACCCAGTACTTC.

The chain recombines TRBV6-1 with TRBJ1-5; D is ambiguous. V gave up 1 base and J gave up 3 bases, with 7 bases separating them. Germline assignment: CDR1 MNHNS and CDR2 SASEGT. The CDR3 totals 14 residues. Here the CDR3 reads CASSEGPFNQPQHF. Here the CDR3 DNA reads TGTGCCAGCAGTGAAGGTCCGTTCAATCAGCCCCAGCATTTT.

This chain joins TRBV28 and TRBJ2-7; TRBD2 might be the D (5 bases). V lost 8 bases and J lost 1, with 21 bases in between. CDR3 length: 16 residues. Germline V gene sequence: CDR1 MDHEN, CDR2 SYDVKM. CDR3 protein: CASRHAGEYESYEQYF. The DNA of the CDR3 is TGTGCCAGCCGACACGCCGGGGAATACGAATCCTACGAGCAGTACTTC.

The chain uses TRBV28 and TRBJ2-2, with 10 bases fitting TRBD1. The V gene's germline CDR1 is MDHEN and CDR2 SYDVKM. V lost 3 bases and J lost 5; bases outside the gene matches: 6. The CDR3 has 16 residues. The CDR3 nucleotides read TGTGCCAGCAGTTTCTTCGGACAGGGGGTAACCGGGGAGCTGTTTTTT. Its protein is CASSFFGQGVTGELFF. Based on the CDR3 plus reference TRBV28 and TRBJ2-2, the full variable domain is DVKVTQSSRYLVKRTGEKVFLECVQDMDHENMFWYRQDPGLGLRLIYFSYDVKMKEKGDIPEGYSVSREKKERFSLILESASTNQTSMYLCASSFFGQGVTGELFFGEGSRLTVL.

The CDR3, as DNA: TGCAGCGTTGAAGAGGGACACCCGGAGGATTCACCCCTCCACTTT. Its translation: CSVEEGHPEDSPLHF. The chain is built from TRBV29-1 and TRBJ1-6; D may be TRBD1 (6 bases). The V end was cut by 0 bases, the J end by 8 bases, with 14 bases between. This CDR3 has 15 amino acids. Looked up from germline, CDR1 is SQVTM and CDR2 is ANQGSEA.

The CDR3 DNA follows: TGCGCCAGCAGCCCGGGACAAATGATCGGGGAGCTGTTTTTT. Amino acid sequence: CASSPGQMIGELFF. The gene calls are TRBV5-1 and TRBJ2-2; TRBD1 is a possible D gene (6 bases). With 4 bases removed from V and 7 bases from J, the gap between germline ends came to 14 bases. Germline loops: CDR1 SGHRS, CDR2 YFSETQ. This CDR3 has 14 amino acids.

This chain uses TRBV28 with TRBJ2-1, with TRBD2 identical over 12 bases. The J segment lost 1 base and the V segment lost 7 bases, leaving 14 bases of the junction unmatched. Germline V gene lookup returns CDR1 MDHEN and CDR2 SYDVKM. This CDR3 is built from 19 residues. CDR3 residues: CASTGLGASGRGSYNEQFF. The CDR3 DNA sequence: TGTGCCAGCACCGGTTTAGGAGCTAGCGGGAGGGGGTCCTACAATGAGCAGTTCTTC.

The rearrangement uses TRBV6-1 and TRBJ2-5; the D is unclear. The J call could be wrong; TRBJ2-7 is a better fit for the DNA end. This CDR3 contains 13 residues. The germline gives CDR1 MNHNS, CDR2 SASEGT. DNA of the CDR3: TGTGCCAGCAGTTCCCAGGCCCGCTACGAGCAGTACTTC. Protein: CASSSQARYEQYF.

CDR3 DNA sequence: TGCGCCAGCGCTAGCGGCACAGATACGCAGTATTTT. Translation: CASASGTDTQYF. The chain couples TRBV5-1 to TRBJ2-3; D is perhaps TRBD2 (6 bases). The CDR3 has 12 amino acids. Germline CDR1 is SGHRS and CDR2 is YFSETQ. V was clipped by 7 bases and J by 1 base, with 7 bases between them.

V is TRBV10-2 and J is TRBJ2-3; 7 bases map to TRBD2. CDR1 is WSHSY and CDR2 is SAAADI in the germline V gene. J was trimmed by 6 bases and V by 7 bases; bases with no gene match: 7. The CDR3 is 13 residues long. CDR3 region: CASKRDSLDTQYF. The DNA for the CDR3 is TGCGCCAGCAAGCGGGACTCCTTGGATACGCAGTATTTT.

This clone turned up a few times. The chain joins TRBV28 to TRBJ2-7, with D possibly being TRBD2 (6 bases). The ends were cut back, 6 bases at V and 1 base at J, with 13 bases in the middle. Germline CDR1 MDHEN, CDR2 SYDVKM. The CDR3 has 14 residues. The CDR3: CASRRREYSYEQYF. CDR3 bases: TGTGCCAGCAGAAGGAGGGAGTATTCCTACGAGCAGTACTTC.

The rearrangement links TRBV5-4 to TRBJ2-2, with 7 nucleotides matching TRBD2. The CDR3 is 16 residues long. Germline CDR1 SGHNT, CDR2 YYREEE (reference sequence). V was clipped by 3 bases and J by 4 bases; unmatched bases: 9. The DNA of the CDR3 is TGTGCCAGCAGCTCCGGTGTAGGGAGGGGCACCGGGGAGCTGTTTTTT. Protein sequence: CASSSGVGRGTGELFF.

The CDR3: CASSPRLAVINEQFF. CDR3 nucleotides: TGTGCCAGCAGTCCCAGGCTAGCGGTTATCAATGAGCAGTTCTTC. The V call is TRBV27, the J call TRBJ2-1; 7 bases align to TRBD2. This CDR3 contains 15 residues. Germline trimming cut 5 bases from V and 6 bases from J; bases unmatched to any gene: 10. CDR1 is MNHEY, CDR2 SMNVEV, per germline (reference sequence).

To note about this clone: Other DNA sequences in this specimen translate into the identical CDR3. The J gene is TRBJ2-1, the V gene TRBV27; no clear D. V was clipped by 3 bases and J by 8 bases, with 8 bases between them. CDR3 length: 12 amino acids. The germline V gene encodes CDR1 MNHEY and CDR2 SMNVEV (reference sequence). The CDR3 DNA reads TGTGCCAGCAGTTTCCGAGGAGATGAGCAGTTCTTC. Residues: CASSFRGDEQFF.

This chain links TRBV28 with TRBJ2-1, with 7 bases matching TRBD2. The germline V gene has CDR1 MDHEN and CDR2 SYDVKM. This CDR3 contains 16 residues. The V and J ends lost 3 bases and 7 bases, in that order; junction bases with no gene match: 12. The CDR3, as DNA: TGTGCCAGCAGTTTTCCCCAGAGCGGGGAAAGGAATGAGCAGTTCTTC. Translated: CASSFPQSGERNEQFF.

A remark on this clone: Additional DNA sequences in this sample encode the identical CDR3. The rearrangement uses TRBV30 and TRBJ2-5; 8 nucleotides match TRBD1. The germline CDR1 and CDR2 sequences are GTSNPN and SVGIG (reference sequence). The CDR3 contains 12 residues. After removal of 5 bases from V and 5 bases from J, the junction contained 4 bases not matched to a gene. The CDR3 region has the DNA TGTGCCTGGGGACAGGGACGGGAGACCCAGTACTTC. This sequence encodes CAWGQGRETQYF.

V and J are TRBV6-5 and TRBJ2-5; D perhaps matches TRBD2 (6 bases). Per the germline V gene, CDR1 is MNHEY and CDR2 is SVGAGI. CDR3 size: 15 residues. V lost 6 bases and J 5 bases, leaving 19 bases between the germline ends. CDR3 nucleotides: TGTGCCAGCAGCCCCGGGACTCAAGGGACTGAGACCCAGTACTTC. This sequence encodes CASSPGTQGTETQYF.

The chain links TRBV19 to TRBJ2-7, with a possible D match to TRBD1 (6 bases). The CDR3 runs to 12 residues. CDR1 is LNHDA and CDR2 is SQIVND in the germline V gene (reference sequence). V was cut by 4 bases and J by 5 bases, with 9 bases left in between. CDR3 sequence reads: CASSTGAHEQYF. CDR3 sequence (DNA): TGTGCCAGTAGTACAGGGGCCCACGAGCAGTACTTC. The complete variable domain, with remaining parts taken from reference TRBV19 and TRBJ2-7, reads DGGITQSPKYLFRKEGQNVTLSCEQNLNHDAMYWYRQDPGQGLRLIYYSQIVNDFQKGDIAEGYSVSREKKESFPLTVTSAQKNPTAFYLCASSTGAHEQYFGPGTRLTVT.

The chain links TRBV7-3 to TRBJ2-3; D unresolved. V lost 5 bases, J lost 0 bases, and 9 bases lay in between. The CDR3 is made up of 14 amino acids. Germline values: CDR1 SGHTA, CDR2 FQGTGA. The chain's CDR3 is CASSPSPSTDTQYF. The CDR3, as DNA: TGTGCCAGCAGCCCCTCCCCTAGCACAGATACGCAGTATTTT.

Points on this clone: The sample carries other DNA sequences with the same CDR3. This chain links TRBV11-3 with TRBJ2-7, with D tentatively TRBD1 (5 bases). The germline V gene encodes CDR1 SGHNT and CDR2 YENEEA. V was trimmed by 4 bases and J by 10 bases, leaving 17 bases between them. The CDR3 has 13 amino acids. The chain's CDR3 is CASSSRPGAVQYF. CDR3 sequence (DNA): TGTGCCAGCAGCTCCCGCCCTGGGGCCGTACAGTACTTC.